Presented here are 23 T cell receptor beta chains from one specimen sequenced in a study of CD8 T cells in ankylosing spondylitis. Study results and caveats: Made up of 7 to 9 highly homologous variants, a TCR beta motif appeared characteristic of ankylosing spondylitis blood.

These TCRs are of unknown antigen specificity. TCRdb fed the 5' RACE reads into MiXCR, producing one record per CDR3 protein. The profile shows a few hundred thousand distinct CDR3 sequences, about a fifth of them singletons. Sequenced: blood, either unsorted or a sorted T cell fraction (not recorded which). Receptors originate from a male donor with ankylosing spondylitis.

In its sample, this clonotype was seen once. V usage is TRBV20-1 and J usage is TRBJ2-2; D gene uncertain. The CDR3 contains 16 residues. The germline CDR1 and CDR2 sequences are DFQATT and SNEGSKA (reference sequence). Between the trimmed V and J ends, which lost 2 bases and 3 bases, there was a span of 16 bases. The CDR3 DNA is TGCAGTGCTAGAATTTCTCCGCCTGGTGACACCGGGGAGCTGTTTTTT. Residues: CSARISPPGDTGELFF.

This clonotype was seen many times. The CDR3, as DNA: TGCGCCAGCAGCCAAACCGGGACAAACACCGGGGAGCTGTTTTTT. Translation gives CASSQTGTNTGELFF. The chain joins TRBV5-1 to TRBJ2-2; perhaps TRBD1 as D (6 bases). Germline V CDR1 and CDR2: SGHRS, YFSETQ. The CDR3 is 15 amino acids. V gave up 4 bases and J gave up 2 bases, with 12 bases separating them.

This clonotype has at least ten counts. CDR3 amino acids: CSARNDRSNEQFF. In nucleotides, the CDR3 is TGCAGCGCCAGAAACGACAGGAGCAATGAGCAGTTCTTC. The chain is built from TRBV29-1 and TRBJ2-1; a weak D match, TRBD1 (6 bases). The germline V and J ends were trimmed by 7 bases and 6 bases, with 16 bases remaining between them. From germline, CDR1 is SQVTM and CDR2 ANQGSEA. CDR3 length equals 13 residues.

This clonotype has a handful of counts. The rearrangement uses TRBV2 and TRBJ2-4; D remains ambiguous. Trimming took 1 base from V and 6 from J, leaving 10 bases between them. The CDR3 is 14 amino acids. The V gene's germline CDR1 is SNHLY and CDR2 FYNNEI. The CDR3 DNA is TGTGCCAGCAGTGAAGGGCTGATTACAAACATTCAGTACTTC. Residues: CASSEGLITNIQYF.

The chain is built from TRBV28 and TRBJ2-7, with 11 bases aligning to TRBD2. Per the germline V gene, CDR1 is MDHEN and CDR2 is SYDVKM. The J segment lost 1 base and the V segment lost 5 bases, leaving 4 bases of the junction unmatched. The CDR3 spans 15 residues. CDR3 region: CASSSASGRSYEQYF. CDR3 nucleotide sequence: TGTGCCAGCAGTAGTGCTAGCGGGAGGTCCTACGAGCAGTACTTC.

The chain is built from TRBV6-2 or TRBV6-3 and TRBJ2-3, with D possibly being TRBD1 or TRBD2 (5 bases each). The CDR3 has 14 amino acids. CDR1 and CDR2 from the germline V gene are MNHEY and SVGEGT. Between the trimmed V and J ends, which lost 6 bases and 7 bases, there was a span of 17 bases. CDR3 sequence reads: CASRQSGEGNTQYF. The CDR3 nucleotides read TGTGCCAGCAGACAAAGCGGAGAGGGGAATACGCAGTATTTT.

The chain has TRBV7-9 and TRBJ2-7; D possibly uses TRBD1 or TRBD2 (5 bases each). The CDR3 totals 17 residues. Deletions cut 11 bases from V and 3 bases from J, with 29 bases between. Germline values: CDR1 SEHNR, CDR2 FQNEAQ (reference sequence). CDR3 loop: CAEEVVGDREGYYEQYF. DNA of the CDR3: TGTGCCGAGGAGGTGGTGGGGGACCGCGAGGGCTACTACGAGCAGTACTTC.

This chain links TRBV7-2 with TRBJ2-3, with 8 bases fitting TRBD2. This CDR3 contains 16 residues. V trimming: 7 bases; J trimming: 0 bases; junction bases outside the gene matches: 9. In germline, CDR1 is SGHTA, CDR2 FQGNSA. In DNA form, the CDR3 reads TGTGCCAGCACCATTCGGCGGGGGGATAGCACAGATACGCAGTATTTT. This codes for CASTIRRGDSTDTQYF. Supplemented by reference TRBV7-2 and TRBJ2-3, the full variable domain reads GAGVSQSPSNKVTEKGKDVELRCDPISGHTALYWYRQSLGQGLEFLIYFQGNSAPDKSGLPSDRFSAERTGGSVSTLTIQRTQQEDSAVYLCASTIRRGDSTDTQYFGPGTRLTVL.

This chain links TRBV7-2 with TRBJ1-6, with D possibly being TRBD1 (6 bases). Germline V gene data show CDR1 as SGHTA and CDR2 as FQGNSA. The CDR3 has 12 residues. Trimming pared 4 bases from V and 9 bases from J, leaving 7 bases between. Here the CDR3 reads CASSSGVSPLHF. The CDR3, as DNA: TGTGCCAGCAGCTCAGGGGTTTCACCCCTCCACTTT. The whole variable domain, filled in from reference TRBV7-2 and TRBJ1-6, reads GAGVSQSPSNKVTEKGKDVELRCDPISGHTALYWYRQSLGQGLEFLIYFQGNSAPDKSGLPSDRFSAERTGGSVSTLTIQRTQQEDSAVYLCASSSGVSPLHFGNGTRLTVT.

The J gene is TRBJ1-6, the V gene TRBV19; D is unclear. V dropped 7 bases and J dropped 2 bases, with 12 bases sitting between them. This CDR3 has 15 residues. Per the germline V gene, CDR1 is LNHDA and CDR2 is SQIVND (reference sequence). The CDR3 loop is CASTRADTYNSPLHF. The CDR3 DNA reads TGTGCCAGTACGAGGGCGGATACCTATAATTCACCCCTCCACTTT.

This sequence joins TRBV12-3 or TRBV12-4 and TRBJ1-1, with D perhaps matching TRBD1 (6 bases). This CDR3 is built from 13 residues. Trimming took off 9 bases at V and 2 bases at J, with 13 bases between the two ends. CDR3 in amino acids: CASHRALNTEAFF. The CDR3 DNA follows: TGTGCCAGTCACAGGGCCCTAAACACTGAAGCTTTCTTT.

This clonotype came up many times. The chain recombines TRBV5-1 with TRBJ2-1; D might be TRBD2 (6 bases). Trimming stripped 6 bases from V and 0 bases from J, with 10 bases between. Looked up from germline, CDR1 is SGHRS and CDR2 is YFSETQ. The CDR3 has 14 amino acids. The CDR3 DNA sequence: TGCGCCAGCAAAACTAGCTCCTCCTACAATGAGCAGTTCTTC. This codes for CASKTSSSYNEQFF.

Many counts were recorded for this clonotype. V is TRBV18 and J is TRBJ2-1; no firm D call. Germline-derived CDR1 and CDR2 are KGHSH and LQKENI. The CDR3 runs to 16 residues. The V and J ends lost 3 bases and 8 bases respectively, with 20 bases between them. CDR3 DNA sequence: TGTGCCAGCTCACCCGTCAGAGGAGCCGAACGGGATGAGCAGTTCTTC. Protein product: CASSPVRGAERDEQFF.

This clonotype was counted a few times. V gene TRBV20-1 combines with J gene TRBJ2-7; D remains unclear. Germline V gene sequence: CDR1 DFQATT, CDR2 SNEGSKA (reference sequence). The CDR3 sequence is 11 residues long. The V gene lost 3 bases and the J gene lost 6 bases, with 9 bases spanning the gap. The CDR3 bases are TGCAGTGCTAGTGCAGGCGGCGAGCAGTACTTC. Protein product: CSASAGGEQYF.

This clonotype appeared many times. V usage is TRBV29-1 and J usage is TRBJ2-2; a possible D gene is TRBD2 (5 bases). With 0 bases removed from V and 0 bases from J, the gap between germline ends came to 11 bases. Germline V gene sequence: CDR1 SQVTM, CDR2 ANQGSEA. The CDR3 sequence is 16 residues long. Here the CDR3 DNA reads TGCAGCGTTGAAGAACGGGGTCTATCGAACACCGGGGAGCTGTTTTTT. It yields the protein CSVEERGLSNTGELFF.

The chain recombines TRBV2 with TRBJ2-6; D ambiguous. V lost 0 bases to trimming and J lost 0 bases, with 6 bases between them. The V gene's germline CDR1 is SNHLY and CDR2 FYNNEI. The CDR3 consists of 16 residues. Here the CDR3 reads CASSEAWDSGANVLTF. Written as DNA, the CDR3 is TGTGCCAGCAGTGAAGCCTGGGACTCTGGGGCCAACGTCCTGACTTTC. Full variable domain (outside the CDR3, taken from reference TRBV2 and TRBJ2-6): EPEVTQTPSHQVTQMGQEVILRCVPISNHLYFYWYRQILGQKVEFLVSFYNNEISEKSEIFDDQFSVERPDGSNFTLKIRSTKLEDSAMYFCASSEAWDSGANVLTFGAGSRLTVL.

This clonotype was observed a few times. The chain combines TRBV9 with TRBJ1-3; the D gene is possibly TRBD1 (5 bases). CDR1 SGDLS and CDR2 YYNGEE come from the germline V gene. The germline V and J ends were trimmed by 0 bases and 1 base, with 14 bases remaining between them. This CDR3 spans 17 amino acids. DNA of the CDR3: TGTGCCAGCAGCGTAGGGGGCGCGGGGCCTTCTGGAAACACCATATATTTT. It yields the protein CASSVGGAGPSGNTIYF.

This clonotype was observed a few times. The chain joins TRBV18 to TRBJ2-4; D is unresolved. This CDR3 spans 14 amino acids. Germline CDR1 KGHSH, CDR2 LQKENI. V lost 0 bases, J lost 3 bases, and 6 bases lay in between. The CDR3 nucleotides read TGTGCCAGCTCACCACCGCGGATCAAAAACATTCAGTACTTC. Its translation is CASSPPRIKNIQYF.

This clonotype was seen a handful of times. The chain carries TRBV10-3 and TRBJ1-2, with 8 positions matching TRBD1. Germline V lookup: CDR1 ENHRY, CDR2 SYGVKD. After removal of 8 bases from V and 3 bases from J, the junction contained 8 bases not matched to a gene. The CDR3 has 14 residues. CDR3 nucleotide sequence: TGTGCCATCCGTCAGGGGGCGGAAGACTATGGCTACACCTTC. Translated, it gives CAIRQGAEDYGYTF.

This clonotype has just a few counts. CDR3 nucleotide sequence: TGTGCCAGCAGCTTCATAGCGGGAGGTGGCACAGATACGCAGTATTTT. Amino acid sequence: CASSFIAGGGTDTQYF. The chain carries TRBV5-6 and TRBJ2-3; TRBD2 matches 10 bases. The CDR3 runs to 16 residues. Losses at the gene ends were 2 bases for V and 1 base for J; bases not matched to a gene: 4. Germline lookup yields CDR1 SGHDT and CDR2 YYEEEE.

This sequence joins TRBV5-1 and TRBJ2-1, with D possibly being TRBD2 (5 bases). Trimming left V 4 bases short and J 5 bases short, with 22 bases between. The CDR3 runs 17 residues. Germline lookup yields CDR1 SGHRS and CDR2 YFSETQ. CDR3 bases: TGCGCCAGCAGCAAGGACCCTAGCCCGGAGAGAGACAATGAGCAGTTCTTC. Residues: CASSKDPSPERDNEQFF.

This chain uses TRBV5-1 with TRBJ2-7; D may match TRBD1 or TRBD2 (5 bases each). Germline V gives CDR1 SGHRS, CDR2 YFSETQ. This CDR3 region has 14 residues. V was cut by 2 bases and J by 6 bases, with 15 bases left in between. The CDR3 DNA follows: TGCGCCAGCAGCTTCTCCGGGACCGTCGGCGAGCAGTACTTC. Translating it yields CASSFSGTVGEQYF.

About this clonotype itself: At one end the junction does not follow the germline gene, possibly because of a read error. V and J are TRBV7-9 and TRBJ2-3; tentatively, D is TRBD2 (5 bases). The CDR3 runs to 14 residues. Germline V gene data show CDR1 as SEHNR and CDR2 as FQNEAQ (reference sequence). CDR3 sequence (DNA): TGTGCCAGCAACTTAGCGATAGTCGCGGATACGCAGTATTTT. This gives the protein CASNLAIVADTQYF.